This T cell receptor (beta chain) was recorded in a study of T cell clonality in common variable immunodeficiency. Study results and caveats: Compared with controls, CVID subjects had fewer shared TCRbeta clones. TCRbeta clonality was increased in CVID versus healthy controls.

Some clones are missing from TCRdb's copy, which holds only in-frame ones; the method was immunoSEQ multiplex PCR. This sample comprises roughly 50,000 clones, none seen once only. Donors gave about 5 to 8 ml heparinized peripheral whole blood. This clone has at least ten counts. Its antigen is not identified. The read comes to an end 3 residues before the CDR3 does, leaving the germline J gene to fill in the end. This CDR3 is also generated by other DNA sequences in the sample. The CDR3 is 15 residues long. V lost 4 bases and J lost 0, with 13 bases in between. CDR1 and CDR2 (germline): SGHRS, YFSETQ. Material: peripheral blood mononuclear cells. This chain joins TRBV5-1 and TRBJ1-2; D possibly corresponds to TRBD1 (5 bases). The source is a person between 18 and 75 years old in good health. The sequenced CDR3 bases are TGCGCCAGCAGCCTTACCGGGACTTCTAACTATGGC. Protein product: CASSLTGTSNYG. The full-length CDR3 reads as CASSLTGTSNYGYTF.